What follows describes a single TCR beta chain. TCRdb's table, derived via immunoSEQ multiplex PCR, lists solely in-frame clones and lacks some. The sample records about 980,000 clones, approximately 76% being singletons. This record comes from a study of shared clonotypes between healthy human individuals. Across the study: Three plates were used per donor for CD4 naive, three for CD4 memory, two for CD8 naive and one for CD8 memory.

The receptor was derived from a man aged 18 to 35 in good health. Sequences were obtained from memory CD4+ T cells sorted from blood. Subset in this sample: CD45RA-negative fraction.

The CDR3 here is CASTRTGRQDYGYTF. Written as DNA, the CDR3 is TGTGCCAGCACTCGGACCGGCCGTCAGGACTATGGCTACACCTTC. The chain is built from TRBV6-5 and TRBJ1-2; D is uncertain. This CDR3 is built from 15 residues. CDR1 is MNHEY, CDR2 SVGAGI, per germline. V was pared by 7 bases and J by 3 bases, with 18 bases between.